Listed here is a single TCR beta chain. This sample is drawn from a study of spatial heterogeneity in lung cancer. Study-level background: Across the raw uncorrected reads, a unique TCR and UMI combination was observed, on average, more than ten times.

Germline V gives CDR1 MDHEN, CDR2 SYDVKM. This CDR3 has 12 amino acids. The ends were cut back, 8 bases at V and 7 bases at J, with 12 bases in the middle. MiXCR, run by TCRdb on the 5' RACE reads, gives a single entry per CDR3 protein. The table includes tens of thousands of distinct CDR3 sequences, approximately 7.2% detected once. Time point defined: sample taken at primary tumor resection. Sequencing of whole RNA from tumor, nontumor lung or frozen PBMC involved no sorting. This sequence originates from a female donor with early-stage non-small cell lung cancer. The gene calls are TRBV28 and TRBJ2-4; D unresolved. The sample consisted of PBMCs, taken at surgery. The DNA for the CDR3 is TGTGCCAGCGGCGAGGTTTGGAACATTCAGTACTTC. This sequence encodes CASGEVWNIQYF.